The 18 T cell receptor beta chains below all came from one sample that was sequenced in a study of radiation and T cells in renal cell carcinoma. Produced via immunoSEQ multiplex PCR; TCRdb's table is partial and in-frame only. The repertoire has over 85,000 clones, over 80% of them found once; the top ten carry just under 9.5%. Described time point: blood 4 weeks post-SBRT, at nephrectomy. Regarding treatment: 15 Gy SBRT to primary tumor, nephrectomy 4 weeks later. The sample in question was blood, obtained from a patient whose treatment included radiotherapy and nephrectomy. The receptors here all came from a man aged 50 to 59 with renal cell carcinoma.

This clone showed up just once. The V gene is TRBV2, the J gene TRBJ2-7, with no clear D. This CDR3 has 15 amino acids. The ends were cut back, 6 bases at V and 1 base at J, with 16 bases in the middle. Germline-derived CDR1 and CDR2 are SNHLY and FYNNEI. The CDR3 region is CASSPSLGPSYEQYF. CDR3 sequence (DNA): TGTGCCAGCAGCCCCTCTCTCGGACCTTCCTACGAGCAGTACTTC.

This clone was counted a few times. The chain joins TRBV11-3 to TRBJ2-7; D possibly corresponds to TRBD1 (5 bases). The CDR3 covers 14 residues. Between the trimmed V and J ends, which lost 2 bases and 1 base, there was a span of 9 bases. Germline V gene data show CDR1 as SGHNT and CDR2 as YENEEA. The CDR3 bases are TGTGCCAGCAGCTTACCGACAGCTTCCTACGAGCAGTACTTC. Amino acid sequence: CASSLPTASYEQYF.

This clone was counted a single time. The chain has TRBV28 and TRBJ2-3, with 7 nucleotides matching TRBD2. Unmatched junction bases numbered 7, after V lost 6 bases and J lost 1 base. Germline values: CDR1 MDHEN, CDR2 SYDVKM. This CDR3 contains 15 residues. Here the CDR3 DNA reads TGTGCCAGCAGCCGCTGGGGGGGAGGCACAGATACGCAGTATTTT. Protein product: CASSRWGGGTDTQYF.

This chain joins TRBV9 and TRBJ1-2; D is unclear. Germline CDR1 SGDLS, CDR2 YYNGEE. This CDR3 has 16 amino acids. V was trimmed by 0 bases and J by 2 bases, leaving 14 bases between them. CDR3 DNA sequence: TGTGCCAGCAGCGTAGACCATGGGGTTTCAAACTATGGCTACACCTTC. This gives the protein CASSVDHGVSNYGYTF.

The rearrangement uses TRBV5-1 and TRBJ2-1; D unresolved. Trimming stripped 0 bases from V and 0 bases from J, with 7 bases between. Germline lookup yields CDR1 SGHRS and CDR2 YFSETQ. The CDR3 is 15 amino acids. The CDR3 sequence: CASSLEKPSYNEQFF. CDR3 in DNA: TGCGCCAGCAGCTTGGAGAAACCCTCCTACAATGAGCAGTTCTTC.

The CDR3 bases are TGTGCCAGCAGCAGGGGTCTGACAGGGGGCTCCTACGAGCAGTACTTC. Protein: CASSRGLTGGSYEQYF. The rearrangement links TRBV4-2 to TRBJ2-7, with 9 nucleotides matching TRBD1. The V and J ends lost 5 bases and 0 bases, in that order; junction bases with no gene match: 8. The CDR3 covers 16 residues. Germline CDR1 is LGHNA and CDR2 is YNFKEQ.

The CDR3 here is CASSFSGQVQETQYF. CDR3 in DNA: TGCGCCAGCAGCTTTTCGGGACAGGTTCAAGAGACCCAGTACTTC. V is TRBV5-1 and J is TRBJ2-5; 8 bases match TRBD1. This CDR3 has 15 amino acids. Germline lookup yields CDR1 SGHRS and CDR2 YFSETQ. Trimming cost V 2 bases and J 2 bases; bases outside gene matches: 5.

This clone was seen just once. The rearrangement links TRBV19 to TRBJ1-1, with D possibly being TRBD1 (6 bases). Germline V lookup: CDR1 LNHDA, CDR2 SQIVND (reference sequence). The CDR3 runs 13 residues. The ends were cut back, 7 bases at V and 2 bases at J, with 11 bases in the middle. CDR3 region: CASKRTVNTEAFF. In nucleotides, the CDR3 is TGTGCCAGTAAACGGACAGTTAACACTGAAGCTTTCTTT.

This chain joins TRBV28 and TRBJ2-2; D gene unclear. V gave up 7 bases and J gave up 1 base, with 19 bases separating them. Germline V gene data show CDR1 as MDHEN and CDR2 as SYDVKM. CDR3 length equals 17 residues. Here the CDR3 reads CASTHPRRVMNTGELFF. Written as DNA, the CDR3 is TGTGCCAGCACCCACCCCCGCCGGGTGATGAACACCGGGGAGCTGTTTTTT.

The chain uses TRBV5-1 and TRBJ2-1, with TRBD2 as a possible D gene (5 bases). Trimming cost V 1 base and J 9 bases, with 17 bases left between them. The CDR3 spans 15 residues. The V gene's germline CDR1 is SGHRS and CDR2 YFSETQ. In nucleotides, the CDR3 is TGCGCCAGCAGCTTGCTGGAGATTGAAGGGAGTGAGCAGTTCTTC. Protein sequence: CASSLLEIEGSEQFF.

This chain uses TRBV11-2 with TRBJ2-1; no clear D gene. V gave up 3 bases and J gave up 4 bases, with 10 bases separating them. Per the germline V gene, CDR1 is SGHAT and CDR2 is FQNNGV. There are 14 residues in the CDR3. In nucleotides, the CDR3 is TGTGCCAGCAGCTTGTCTGGCACATACAATGAGCAGTTCTTC. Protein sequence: CASSLSGTYNEQFF.

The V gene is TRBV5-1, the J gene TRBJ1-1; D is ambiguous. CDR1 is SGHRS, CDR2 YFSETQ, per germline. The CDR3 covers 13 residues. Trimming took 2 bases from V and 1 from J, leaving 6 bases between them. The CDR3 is CASSLRKNTEAFF. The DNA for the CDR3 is TGCGCCAGCAGCTTAAGGAAGAACACTGAAGCTTTCTTT. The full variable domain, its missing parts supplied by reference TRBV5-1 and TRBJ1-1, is KAGVTQTPRYLIKTRGQQVTLSCSPISGHRSVSWYQQTPGQGLQFLFEYFSETQRNKGNFPGRFSGRQFSNSRSEMNVSTLELGDSALYLCASSLRKNTEAFFGQGTRLTVV.

DNA of the CDR3: TGCGCCAGCAGCTTGATTCAGGGGCCGGGAAACACCATATATTTT. This codes for CASSLIQGPGNTIYF. The rearrangement uses TRBV5-1 and TRBJ1-3, with D possibly TRBD1 on 6 matching bases. Looked up from germline, CDR1 is SGHRS and CDR2 is YFSETQ. Trimming removed 1 base at V and 4 bases at J, with 12 bases between. The CDR3 is 15 residues long.

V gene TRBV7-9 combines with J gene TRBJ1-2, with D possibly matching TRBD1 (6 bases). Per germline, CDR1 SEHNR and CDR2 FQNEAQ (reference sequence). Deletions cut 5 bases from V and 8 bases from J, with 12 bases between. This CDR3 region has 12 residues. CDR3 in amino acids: CASSPPGEGYTF. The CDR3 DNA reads TGTGCCAGCAGCCCTCCAGGGGAAGGCTACACCTTC.

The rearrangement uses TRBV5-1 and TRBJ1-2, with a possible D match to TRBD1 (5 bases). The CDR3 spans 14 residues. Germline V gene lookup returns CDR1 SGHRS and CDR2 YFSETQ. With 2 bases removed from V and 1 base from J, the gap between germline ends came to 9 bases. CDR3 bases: TGCGCCAGCAGCTTCGAACAGGTTAACTATGGCTACACCTTC. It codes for CASSFEQVNYGYTF. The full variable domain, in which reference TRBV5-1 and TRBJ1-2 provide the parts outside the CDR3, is KAGVTQTPRYLIKTRGQQVTLSCSPISGHRSVSWYQQTPGQGLQFLFEYFSETQRNKGNFPGRFSGRQFSNSRSEMNVSTLELGDSALYLCASSFEQVNYGYTFGSGTRLTVV.

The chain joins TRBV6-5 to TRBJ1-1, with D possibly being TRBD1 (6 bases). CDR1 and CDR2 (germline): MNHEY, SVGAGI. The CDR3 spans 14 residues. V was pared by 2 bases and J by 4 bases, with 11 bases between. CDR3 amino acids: CASSYGGLGTEAFF. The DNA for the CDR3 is TGTGCCAGCAGTTACGGGGGGCTTGGCACTGAAGCTTTCTTT.

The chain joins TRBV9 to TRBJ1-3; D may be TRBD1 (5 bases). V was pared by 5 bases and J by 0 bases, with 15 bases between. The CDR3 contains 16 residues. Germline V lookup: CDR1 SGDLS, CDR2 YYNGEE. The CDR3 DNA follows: TGTGCCAGCAGTCCTTGGGGCACTAGCTCTGGAAACACCATATATTTT. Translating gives CASSPWGTSSGNTIYF.

Here the CDR3 DNA reads TGTGCCAGCAGCCAAGAGGGACTAGCCGATTACCAAGAGACCCAGTACTTC. Residues: CASSQEGLADYQETQYF. This chain joins TRBV4-2 and TRBJ2-5, with 9 bases aligning to TRBD2. CDR1 and CDR2 (germline): LGHNA, YNFKEQ. CDR3 length: 17 residues. Losses at the gene ends were 0 bases for V and 0 bases for J; bases not matched to a gene: 5.